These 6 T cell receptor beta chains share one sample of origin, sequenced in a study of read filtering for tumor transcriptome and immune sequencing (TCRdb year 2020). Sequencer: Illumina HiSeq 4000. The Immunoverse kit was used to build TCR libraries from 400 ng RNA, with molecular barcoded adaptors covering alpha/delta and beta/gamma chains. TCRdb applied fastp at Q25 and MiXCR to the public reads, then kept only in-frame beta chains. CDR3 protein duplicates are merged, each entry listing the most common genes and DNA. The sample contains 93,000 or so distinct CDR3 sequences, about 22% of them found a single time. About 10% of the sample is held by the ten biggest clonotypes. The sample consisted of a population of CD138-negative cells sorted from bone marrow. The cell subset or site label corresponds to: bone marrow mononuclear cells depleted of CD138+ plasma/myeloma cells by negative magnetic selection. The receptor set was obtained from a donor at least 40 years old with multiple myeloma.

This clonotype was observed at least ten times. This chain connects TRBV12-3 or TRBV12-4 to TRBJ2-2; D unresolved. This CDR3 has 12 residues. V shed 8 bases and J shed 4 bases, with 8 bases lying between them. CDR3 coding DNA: TGTGCCAGCGGTCCCGGCACCGGGGAGCTGTTTTTT. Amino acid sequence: CASGPGTGELFF.

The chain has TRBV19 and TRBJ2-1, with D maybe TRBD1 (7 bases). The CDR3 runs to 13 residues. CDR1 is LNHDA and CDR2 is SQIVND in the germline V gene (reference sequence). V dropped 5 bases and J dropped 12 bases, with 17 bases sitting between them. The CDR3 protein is CASSFRTGGLQFF. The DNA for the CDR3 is TGTGCCAGTAGTTTCAGGACAGGAGGGTTGCAGTTCTTC.

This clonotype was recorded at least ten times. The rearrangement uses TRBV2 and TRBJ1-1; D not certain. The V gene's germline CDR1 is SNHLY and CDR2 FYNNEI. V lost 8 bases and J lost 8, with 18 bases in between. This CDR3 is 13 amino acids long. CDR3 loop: CASSKLQVIEAFF. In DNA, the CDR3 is TGTGCCAGCTCCAAGTTGCAGGTAATCGAAGCTTTCTTT.

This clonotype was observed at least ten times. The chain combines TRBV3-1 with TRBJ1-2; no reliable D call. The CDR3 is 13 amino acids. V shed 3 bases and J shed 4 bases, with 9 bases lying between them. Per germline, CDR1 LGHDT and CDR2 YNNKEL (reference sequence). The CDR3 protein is CASSHSPIYGYTF. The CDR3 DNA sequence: TGTGCCAGCAGCCATTCGCCTATCTATGGCTACACCTTC.

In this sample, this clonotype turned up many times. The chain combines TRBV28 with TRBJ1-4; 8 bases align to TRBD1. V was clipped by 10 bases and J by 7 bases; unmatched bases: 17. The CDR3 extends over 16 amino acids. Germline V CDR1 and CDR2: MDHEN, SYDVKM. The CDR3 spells CAIEGTGEGGGEKLFF. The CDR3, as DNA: TGTGCCATCGAAGGGACAGGCGAAGGTGGGGGTGAAAAACTGTTTTTT.

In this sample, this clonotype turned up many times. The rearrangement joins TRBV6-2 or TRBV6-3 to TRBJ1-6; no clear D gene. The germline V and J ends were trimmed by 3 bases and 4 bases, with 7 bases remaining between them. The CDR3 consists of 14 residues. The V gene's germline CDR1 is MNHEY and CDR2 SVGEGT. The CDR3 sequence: CASSYEGYNSPLHF. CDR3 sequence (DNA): TGTGCCAGCAGTTATGAGGGTTATAATTCACCCCTCCACTTT.